This T cell receptor (beta chain) originates from a study of blood T cell repertoires in COVID-19. Germline loops: CDR1 LNHDA, CDR2 SQIVND (reference sequence). This CDR3 is built from 14 residues. V lost 6 bases and J lost 1; bases outside the gene matches: 3. The study drew participants aged roughly 18 to 95 years from 24 US areas. Participants were placed into cohorts based on the clinical history they reported. The study recruited exposed participants who had met a COVID-19 case within 2 weeks before entry. As originally analysed: Researchers report that nucleated cell counts were estimated from reference gene primer amplification. TCRdb's copy holds only in-frame clones and misses some; the assay was immunoSEQ multiplex PCR. That table is the source of V, J and clone size, and D and trimming were worked out from the DNA. Found here are some 400,000 clones, roughly nine tenths of them singletons; the top ten hold 0.8% to 0.9%.

V is TRBV19 and J is TRBJ1-5, with 7 bases that match TRBD1. Sequencing was carried out using PBMCs or T cells enriched from blood (not recorded which). The sequence came from a woman aged 40 to 50 who had been exposed to COVID-19. The CDR3 DNA sequence: TGTGCCAGTAGCCTGACAGGGAGCAATCAGCCCCAGCATTTT. Amino acids: CASSLTGSNQPQHF.